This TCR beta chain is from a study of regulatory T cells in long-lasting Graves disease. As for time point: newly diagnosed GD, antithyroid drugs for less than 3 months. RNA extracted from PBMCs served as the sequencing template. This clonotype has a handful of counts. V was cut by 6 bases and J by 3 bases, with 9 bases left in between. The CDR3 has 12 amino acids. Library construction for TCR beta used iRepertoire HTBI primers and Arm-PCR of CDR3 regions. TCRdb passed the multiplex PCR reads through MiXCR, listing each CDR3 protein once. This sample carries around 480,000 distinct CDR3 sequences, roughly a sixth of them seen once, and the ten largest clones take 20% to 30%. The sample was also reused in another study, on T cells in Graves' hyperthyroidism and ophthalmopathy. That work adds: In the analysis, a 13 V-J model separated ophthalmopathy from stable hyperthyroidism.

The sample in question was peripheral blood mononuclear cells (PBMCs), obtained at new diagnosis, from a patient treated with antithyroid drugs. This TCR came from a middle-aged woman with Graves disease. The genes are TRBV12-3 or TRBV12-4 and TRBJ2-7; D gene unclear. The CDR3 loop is CASSGEYYEQYF. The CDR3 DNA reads TGTGCCAGCAGCGGAGAATACTACGAGCAGTACTTC.